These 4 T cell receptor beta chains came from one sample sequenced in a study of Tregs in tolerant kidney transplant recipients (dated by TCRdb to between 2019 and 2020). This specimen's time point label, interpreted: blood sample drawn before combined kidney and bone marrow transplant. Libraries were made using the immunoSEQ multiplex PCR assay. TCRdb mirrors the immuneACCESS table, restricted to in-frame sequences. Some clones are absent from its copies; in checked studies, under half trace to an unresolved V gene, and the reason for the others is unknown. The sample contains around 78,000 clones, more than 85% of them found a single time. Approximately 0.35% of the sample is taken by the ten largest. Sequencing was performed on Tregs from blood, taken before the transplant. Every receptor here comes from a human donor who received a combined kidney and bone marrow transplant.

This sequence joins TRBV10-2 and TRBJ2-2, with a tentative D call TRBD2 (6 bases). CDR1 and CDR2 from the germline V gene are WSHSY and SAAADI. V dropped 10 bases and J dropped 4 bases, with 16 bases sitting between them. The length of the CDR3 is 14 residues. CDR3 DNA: TGCGCCACCCGATGGGGGGAGGCCACCGGGGAGCTGTTTTTT. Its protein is CATRWGEATGELFF.

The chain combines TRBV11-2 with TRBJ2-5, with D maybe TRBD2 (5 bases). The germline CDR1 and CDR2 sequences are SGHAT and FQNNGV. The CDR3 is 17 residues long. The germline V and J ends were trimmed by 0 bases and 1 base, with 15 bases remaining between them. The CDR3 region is CASSLDIGLASQETQYF. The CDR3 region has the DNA TGTGCCAGCAGCTTAGATATTGGGCTAGCAAGCCAAGAGACCCAGTACTTC.

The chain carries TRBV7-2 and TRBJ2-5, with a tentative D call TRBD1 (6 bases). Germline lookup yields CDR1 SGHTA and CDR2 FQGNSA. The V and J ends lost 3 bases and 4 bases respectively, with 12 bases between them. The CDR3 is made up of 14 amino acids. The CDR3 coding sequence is TGTGCCAGCAGCTTGGGGGCGATGGGAGAGACCCAGTACTTC. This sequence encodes CASSLGAMGETQYF.

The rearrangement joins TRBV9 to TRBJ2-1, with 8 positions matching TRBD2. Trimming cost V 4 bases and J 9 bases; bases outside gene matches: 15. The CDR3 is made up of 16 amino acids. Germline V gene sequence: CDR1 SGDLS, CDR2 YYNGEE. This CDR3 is CASSPLWGAGAFEQFF. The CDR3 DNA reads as TGTGCCAGCAGCCCCCTATGGGGAGCGGGAGCCTTTGAGCAGTTCTTC.